This passage covers 23 T cell receptor beta chains from one sample sequenced in a study of Ad26.COV2.S vaccination and SARS-CoV-2 variants. Treatment indicated: 19 received Ad26.COV2.S at low or high dose, single or two shots; 5 received placebo; per-sample allocation not given. Specimens were obtained on day 63 following the first vaccine or placebo injection. The data were produced by immunoSEQ multiplex PCR, yet TCRdb's version contains in-frame clones alone and is incomplete. The sample shows a few hundred thousand clones, around 91% of them seen only once. This material consisted of peripheral blood, taken in a trial of Ad26.COV2.S vaccine versus placebo. Source of these receptors: a person between 18 and 60 years old who received the Ad26.COV2.S COVID-19 vaccine or a placebo.

The genes are TRBV7-2 and TRBJ2-5, with D possibly matching TRBD1 (6 bases). V lost 2 bases, J lost 4 bases, and 11 bases lay in between. The CDR3 length is 14 residues. From germline, CDR1 is SGHTA and CDR2 FQGNSA. CDR3 in DNA: TGTGCCAGCAGCTTAAACAGGGCTGGAGAGACCCAGTACTTC. Its protein is CASSLNRAGETQYF.

This sequence joins TRBV29-1 and TRBJ1-2; TRBD1 agrees at 7 bases. The CDR3 has 13 residues. Germline assignment: CDR1 SQVTM and CDR2 ANQGSEA. Trimming at V came to 5 bases and at J to 8 bases, leaving 11 bases not matched to a gene. The CDR3 here is CSVPPTGSAGYTF. The CDR3, as DNA: TGCAGCGTTCCCCCGACAGGGTCGGCAGGCTACACCTTC.

The chain has TRBV28 and TRBJ2-1; TRBD1 might be the D (5 bases). Trimming pared 6 bases from V and 13 bases from J, leaving 25 bases between. This CDR3 comprises 15 residues. Germline V CDR1 and CDR2: MDHEN, SYDVKM. In DNA form, the CDR3 reads TGTGCCAGCAGGCCCCGAGGCAGGGCTGGCTGGGGACAGTTCTTC. Its protein is CASRPRGRAGWGQFF.

V and J are TRBV6-2 or TRBV6-3 and TRBJ2-3; TRBD2 might be the D (6 bases). CDR1 and CDR2 (germline): MNHEY, SVGEGT. The CDR3 has 14 residues. Trimming stripped 6 bases from V and 2 bases from J, with 12 bases between. CDR3 DNA: TGTGCCAGCAGCGGGAGTGAGCACACAGATACGCAGTATTTT. Translated, it gives CASSGSEHTDTQYF.

V and J are TRBV5-1 and TRBJ2-5; 7 bases are a match to TRBD1. J gave up 5 bases and V 4 bases, and 14 bases lay outside the gene matches. Germline loops: CDR1 SGHRS, CDR2 YFSETQ. The CDR3 contains 16 residues. The chain's CDR3 is CASSAAPTGVRETQYF. The DNA of the CDR3 is TGCGCCAGCAGCGCGGCACCCACAGGGGTACGGGAGACCCAGTACTTC.

The J gene is TRBJ1-4, the V gene TRBV6-1, with D perhaps TRBD1 (6 bases). CDR1 is MNHNS and CDR2 is SASEGT in the germline V gene. The CDR3 runs to 16 residues. The germline V and J ends were trimmed by 4 bases and 5 bases, with 17 bases remaining between them. The DNA of the CDR3 is TGTGCCAGCAGTGGCGGACAGCCCCATAGGAATGAAAAACTGTTTTTT. Encoded protein: CASSGGQPHRNEKLFF.

J is TRBJ1-5 and V is TRBV3-1 (or the pseudogene TRBV3-2); D gene uncertain. The ends were cut back, 1 base at V and 5 bases at J, with 6 bases in the middle. CDR1 is LGHDT and CDR2 is YNNKEL in the germline V gene (reference sequence). The CDR3 is made up of 13 amino acids. CDR3 sequence: CASSQGTYQPQHF. The CDR3 DNA sequence: TGTGCCAGCAGCCAAGGGACTTATCAGCCCCAGCATTTT.

The V and J genes are TRBV18 and TRBJ2-5, with 10 bases identical to TRBD2. CDR1 KGHSH and CDR2 LQKENI come from the germline V gene. Losses at the gene ends were 3 bases for V and 4 bases for J; bases not matched to a gene: 5. The CDR3 has 15 amino acids. CDR3 protein: CASSPASGSIETQYF. The CDR3 DNA follows: TGTGCCAGCTCACCGGCTAGCGGGAGCATAGAGACCCAGTACTTC.

V usage is TRBV3-1 (or the pseudogene TRBV3-2) and J usage is TRBJ1-4; weak D call: TRBD1 (5 bases). Deletions cut 3 bases from V and 11 bases from J, with 22 bases between. The germline V gene has CDR1 LGHDT and CDR2 YNNKEL (reference sequence). The CDR3 has 16 amino acids. CDR3 loop: CASSQGPGTGEGKLFF. DNA for the CDR3: TGTGCCAGCAGCCAGGGGCCCGGGACCGGGGAAGGGAAACTGTTTTTT.

This clone came up a few times. The V gene is TRBV7-2, the J gene TRBJ2-7; 12 bases align to TRBD2. This CDR3 spans 13 amino acids. The V gene's germline CDR1 is SGHTA and CDR2 FQGNSA. Trimming at V came to 5 bases and at J to 13 bases, leaving 9 bases not matched to a gene. The CDR3 DNA reads TGTGCCAGCAGCGTAAGACTAGCGGGAGAGGGATACTTC. Translating it yields CASSVRLAGEGYF. The full variable domain, in which reference TRBV7-2 and TRBJ2-7 provide the parts outside the CDR3, is GAGVSQSPSNKVTEKGKDVELRCDPISGHTALYWYRQSLGQGLEFLIYFQGNSAPDKSGLPSDRFSAERTGGSVSTLTIQRTQQEDSAVYLCASSVRLAGEGYFGPGTRLTVT.

The chain joins TRBV29-1 to TRBJ2-5; 15 bases agree with TRBD2. CDR3 size: 15 residues. Germline V gene lookup returns CDR1 SQVTM and CDR2 ANQGSEA. V trimming: 4 bases; J trimming: 5 bases; junction bases outside the gene matches: 5. CDR3 DNA: TGCAGCGTTGGGACTAGCGGGAGGGCCTGGGAGACCCAGTACTTC. This codes for CSVGTSGRAWETQYF.

This clone was seen a single time. The gene calls are TRBV3-1 (or the pseudogene TRBV3-2) and TRBJ2-7; 10 bases fit TRBD2. The CDR3 runs 13 residues. V dropped 3 bases and J dropped 6; count of bases not matched to a gene: 2. Germline V lookup: CDR1 LGHDT, CDR2 YNNKEL (reference sequence). The CDR3 DNA reads TGTGCCAGCAGCCACGGGACTAGCGCCGAGCAGTACTTC. Its translation is CASSHGTSAEQYF.

The chain combines TRBV7-8 with TRBJ1-2; D gene unclear. This CDR3 has 17 residues. The V gene lost 0 bases and the J gene lost 2 bases, with 16 bases spanning the gap. Per the germline V gene, CDR1 is SGHVS and CDR2 is FQNEAQ. The CDR3 sequence is CASSLANFGVVNYGYTF. CDR3 coding DNA: TGTGCCAGCAGCTTAGCCAATTTTGGGGTAGTAAACTATGGCTACACCTTC.

The CDR3 DNA follows: TGTGCCAGCACCTCAGGGGGGCGCGGTACGCAGTATTTT. Protein: CASTSGGRGTQYF. This chain joins TRBV7-8 and TRBJ2-3, with D perhaps matching TRBD1 (7 bases). The V and J ends lost 7 bases and 8 bases respectively, with 16 bases between them. This CDR3 has 13 residues. The V gene's germline CDR1 is SGHVS and CDR2 FQNEAQ.

The gene calls are TRBV7-3 and TRBJ2-2, with TRBD2 matching over 8 bases. The CDR3 loop spans 15 amino acids. In germline, CDR1 is SGHTA, CDR2 FQGTGA. The ends lost 4 bases at V and 4 bases at J; junction bases unmatched: 5. In DNA, the CDR3 is TGTGCCAGCAGCTACAGCGGGAGCGGCACCGGGGAGCTGTTTTTT. This codes for CASSYSGSGTGELFF. Based on the CDR3 plus reference TRBV7-3 and TRBJ2-2, the full variable domain is GAGVSQTPSNKVTEKGKYVELRCDPISGHTALYWYRQSLGQGPEFLIYFQGTGAADDSGLPNDRFFAVRPEGSVSTLKIQRTERGDSAVYLCASSYSGSGTGELFFGEGSRLTVL.

J is TRBJ2-1 and V is TRBV9; D call uncertain. V was cut by 1 base and J by 8 bases, with 7 bases left in between. Germline lookup yields CDR1 SGDLS and CDR2 YYNGEE. CDR3 length: 12 residues. CDR3 region: CASSVNRDEQFF. CDR3 DNA: TGTGCCAGCAGCGTAAATAGAGATGAGCAGTTCTTC. The full variable domain, in which reference TRBV9 and TRBJ2-1 provide the parts outside the CDR3, is DSGVTQTPKHLITATGQRVTLRCSPRSGDLSVYWYQQSLDQGLQFLIQYYNGEERAKGNILERFSAQQFPDLHSELNLSSLELGDSALYFCASSVNRDEQFFGPGTRLTVL.

This chain uses TRBV24-1 with TRBJ2-3; TRBD1 agrees at 8 bases. V dropped 4 bases and J dropped 1; count of bases not matched to a gene: 15. This CDR3 has 19 amino acids. Germline V gene lookup returns CDR1 KGHDR and CDR2 SFDVKD. The CDR3 DNA sequence: TGTGCCACCAGTGACCCGACAGGGGTAACGGGGTTGGGCACAGATACGCAGTATTTT. Translated: CATSDPTGVTGLGTDTQYF.

This chain links TRBV28 with TRBJ2-1, with 9 nucleotides matching TRBD1. Germline values: CDR1 MDHEN, CDR2 SYDVKM. The CDR3 has 15 residues. The trim removed 4 bases at V and 6 bases at J, leaving 7 bases unmatched. The CDR3 DNA sequence: TGTGCCAGCAGTTCAGAGGGACAGGGACTCAATGAGCAGTTCTTC. It codes for CASSSEGQGLNEQFF.

This chain uses TRBV11-3 with TRBJ2-7; D remains unclear. This CDR3 has 15 residues. Germline V gives CDR1 SGHNT, CDR2 YENEEA. V was pared by 1 base and J by 5 bases, with 15 bases between. The CDR3 DNA reads TGTGCCAGCAGCTTAGGGGGTGGGGTAGGGCACGAGCAGTACTTC. Its protein is CASSLGGGVGHEQYF.

J is TRBJ1-5 and V is TRBV6-2 or TRBV6-3, with D hard to call. Trimming stripped 5 bases from V and 0 bases from J, with 8 bases between. CDR1 and CDR2 (germline): MNHEY, SVGEGT. The CDR3 is 14 amino acids. The CDR3 protein is CASSLGYSNQPQHF. CDR3 nucleotide sequence: TGTGCCAGCAGTCTGGGCTATAGCAATCAGCCCCAGCATTTT.

The genes are TRBV28 and TRBJ2-3; no clear D. Trimming took off 5 bases at V and 2 bases at J, with 17 bases between the two ends. Germline loops: CDR1 MDHEN, CDR2 SYDVKM. There are 16 residues in the CDR3. The CDR3 DNA sequence: TGTGCCAGCAGTACTAATCCACCTGCCGACACAGATACGCAGTATTTT. Protein sequence: CASSTNPPADTDTQYF.

This rearrangement joins TRBV20-1 to TRBJ1-4; TRBD1 matches 10 bases. The CDR3 runs to 15 residues. Germline CDR1 reads DFQATT; CDR2 reads SNEGSKA (reference sequence). After removal of 3 bases from V and 4 bases from J, the junction contained 5 bases not matched to a gene. CDR3 residues: CSASARTGGNEKLFF. The CDR3 DNA follows: TGCAGTGCTAGTGCTCGGACAGGGGGTAATGAAAAACTGTTTTTT.

This chain uses TRBV6-5 with TRBJ2-7; D gene uncertain. The CDR3 is 11 amino acids. Trimming pared 11 bases from V and 3 bases from J, leaving 11 bases between. Germline V gene lookup returns CDR1 MNHEY and CDR2 SVGAGI. The CDR3 coding sequence is TGTGCCCTTTTTAGAAGCTACGAGCAGTACTTC. Translating it yields CALFRSYEQYF.